Each of the 10 T cell receptor beta chains below was sequenced from the same sample in a study of blood T cells in healthy people across ages. A second PCR of about 6 to 12 cycles used a sample-barcoded 5' primer and a J-beta primer mix. TCRdb reprocessed the 5' RACE reads via MiXCR and lists one record per CDR3 protein. The sample carries roughly 1.6 million distinct CDR3 sequences, about 35% recorded once. The specimen sequenced was blood. These receptors were collected from a woman aged 25-40 years in good health.

The chain recombines TRBV18 with TRBJ2-6; 9 bases are a match to TRBD1. Trimming removed 3 bases from V and 2 bases from J; junction bases left unmatched: 8. The CDR3 runs to 18 residues. CDR1 and CDR2 (germline): KGHSH, LQKENI. Written as DNA, the CDR3 is TGTGCCAGCTCACCGAACAGGGGGCGCGAAACTGGGGCCAACGTCCTGACTTTC. This translates into CASSPNRGRETGANVLTF.

The chain joins TRBV5-1 to TRBJ2-7; tentatively, D is TRBD1 (5 bases). The DNA end lines up better with TRBJ2-5; the J call may be wrong. This CDR3 is built from 14 residues. CDR1 SGHRS and CDR2 YFSETQ come from the germline V gene. The CDR3 reads CASSRLGAKETQYF. DNA of the CDR3: TGCGCCAGCAGCCGCTTAGGGGCTAAAGAGACCCAGTACTTC.

In DNA form, the CDR3 reads TGTGCCAGCAGTTGGGGACAGGGCCAGCCCCAGCATTTT. This gives the protein CASSWGQGQPQHF. This sequence joins TRBV28 and TRBJ1-5; TRBD1 aligns across 9 bases. Germline V gene lookup returns CDR1 MDHEN and CDR2 SYDVKM. The junction had 2 bases not matched to a gene; V was cut back by 4 bases and J by 7 bases. This CDR3 has 13 residues.

This clonotype was observed a handful of times. The genes are TRBV20-1 and TRBJ2-5; TRBD2 aligns across 12 bases. The tail of the sequence fits TRBJ2-7 better, so the J call may be wrong. This CDR3 spans 16 amino acids. Germline CDR1 is DFQATT and CDR2 is SNEGSKA (reference sequence). The DNA for the CDR3 is TGCAGTGCTAGAGATCCCGTGACTAGCGGGGGATACGAGCAGTACTTC. This sequence encodes CSARDPVTSGGYEQYF.

The table lists this clonotype with a few counts. The J gene is TRBJ2-5, the V gene TRBV7-2; 7 bases match TRBD1. The DNA end is a closer match to TRBJ2-7, so the J assignment may be wrong. The germline V gene has CDR1 SGHTA and CDR2 FQGNSA. The CDR3 contains 14 residues. Written as DNA, the CDR3 is TGTGCCAGCAGCTTAGCCCGAACAGGGGTCGAGCAGTACTTC. This sequence encodes CASSLARTGVEQYF.

The CDR3 reads CASSISTYEQYF. CDR3 DNA sequence: TGTGCCAGCAGTATATCAACCTACGAGCAGTACTTC. The chain couples TRBV28 to TRBJ2-7; unclear D gene. CDR1 and CDR2 from the germline V gene are MDHEN and SYDVKM. V gave up 5 bases and J gave up 2 bases, with 7 bases separating them. CDR3 length: 12 residues.

The rearrangement links TRBV6-2 or TRBV6-3 to TRBJ2-7, with D perhaps matching TRBD1 or TRBD2 (7 bases each). Matching the DNA end better, TRBJ2-5 makes the J call doubtful. Germline V gene sequence: CDR1 MNHEY, CDR2 SVGEGT. There are 15 residues in the CDR3. The CDR3 region has the DNA TGTGCCAGCAGTATCGGGGCCGACAGGGAGGGGACCCAGTACTTC. Protein product: CASSIGADREGTQYF.

The chain joins TRBV20-1 to TRBJ2-1; D could derive from TRBD1 or TRBD2 (8 bases each). Germline loops: CDR1 DFQATT, CDR2 SNEGSKA (reference sequence). This CDR3 contains 17 residues. V dropped 5 bases and J dropped 3 bases, with 23 bases sitting between them. The chain's CDR3 is CSAQPQGAGGNYNEQFF. The DNA of the CDR3 is TGCAGTGCTCAGCCCCAGGGGGCGGGGGGAAACTACAATGAGCAGTTCTTC.

This clonotype was seen only a few times. The chain links TRBV5-5 to TRBJ1-1, with a possible D match to TRBD1 (5 bases). Deletions cut 3 bases from V and 0 bases from J, with 12 bases between. CDR3 length equals 15 residues. CDR1 and CDR2 from the germline V gene are SGHKS and YYEKEE (reference sequence). The CDR3 DNA reads as TGTGCCAGCAGCTCCGCCAAGGGGATGAACACTGAAGCTTTCTTT. Its protein product is CASSSAKGMNTEAFF.

The chain has TRBV7-9 and TRBJ2-5; 8 positions agree with TRBD2. CDR1 is SEHNR, CDR2 FQNEAQ, per germline (reference sequence). The CDR3 has 14 residues. With 4 bases clipped from V and 5 bases from J, the junction kept 6 bases outside the gene matches. The DNA of the CDR3 is TGTGCCAGCAGCTGGGGACTAGTATATGAGACCCAGTACTTC. Its translation: CASSWGLVYETQYF.